The following is a T cell receptor (beta chain) sequence with its context. In its sample, this clone was seen many times. Its specific antigen is unknown. The input lacks base qualities; no much larger clone sits a single base away. Libraries were constructed by PCR. Sequencing was carried out with an Illumina HiSeq 4000. High-throughput sequencing was used to profile the CDR3 region of the TCR beta-chain in every patient. The published analysis was carried out like this. A classifier to discriminate distant-metastatic papillary thyroid cancer patients was built from CDR3 differences across clinicopathological groups. To measure repertoire diversity the researchers used the Shannon index, while the Morisita-Horn index served to gauge how similar the tumor and blood repertoires were. The public reads were reprocessed in TCRdb via fastp at Q25 and MiXCR, keeping in-frame beta chains. The authors' filters were not applied to this entry. The sample contains 75,000 to 100,000 clones, 9.5% to 15% of them found a single time. The ten largest clones take up about 11% of the sample.

CDR1 and CDR2 are read off the germline V gene as SGDLS and YYNGEE. V is clipped by 2 bases and J by 0 bases, and the sequence between their germline boundaries is 15 bases long. Taken from cysteine to phenylalanine, the CDR3 has 17 residues. Only the CDR3 part of the read is kept: 51 bases, read in frame from the first base. These data are taken from a study of metastatic and nonmetastatic thyroid tumors (dated by TCRdb to 2018 to 2021). About the study as a whole: The researchers compared repertoires between peripheral blood samples and tumor or nodule tissue samples from patients with malignant or benign thyroid disease. General study outcomes and caveats: TCR beta diversity was reported as significantly higher in malignant tumors than in benign nodules, in both blood and tumor samples.

None of the patients had been given any treatment before thyroid surgery. Patient clinical samples collected from the early 2010s to the late 2010s were retrospectively analysed using T-cell receptor beta sequencing. This clonotype originated in a female donor with papillary thyroid cancer or a benign thyroid nodule (not recorded which). Some clones in this sample may be carry-over from other donors' samples. The chain uses TRBV9 and TRBJ2-1; the D gene cannot be resolved reliably. Sequencing used blood. Here is the DNA: TGTGCCAGCAGCGTTCCCCCCGGCTCTAGCTCCTACAATGAGCAGTTCTTC. The resulting protein is CASSVPPGSSSYNEQFF.